The 30 T cell receptor beta chains in this list originate from one sample, sequenced in a study of OX40 agonist ivuxolimab in advanced cancers. Assay: immunoSEQ multiplex PCR; the TCRdb copy retains only in-frame clones and omits some. The sample has some 85,000 clones; nearly 90% are singletons. The source material was CD4+ or CD8+ T cells sorted from blood, sampled in a trial of the OX40 agonist ivuxolimab. These receptors were taken from an adult with an advanced solid tumor such as melanoma, head and neck, liver or kidney cancer.

This chain uses TRBV7-6 with TRBJ2-1; 8 bases line up with TRBD2. Germline lookup yields CDR1 SGHVS and CDR2 FNYEAQ. The length of the CDR3 is 17 residues. Trimming removed 4 bases from V and 8 bases from J; junction bases left unmatched: 16. This CDR3 is CASSSLSGSPFDHEQFF. CDR3 DNA: TGTGCCAGCAGCTCGTTGAGCGGGAGCCCCTTTGATCATGAGCAGTTCTTC.

CDR3 nucleotide sequence: TGTGCCAGCAGCTTGACAGTGAACACTGAAGCTTTCTTT. It codes for CASSLTVNTEAFF. The chain links TRBV5-5 to TRBJ1-1; unclear D gene. Germline V lookup: CDR1 SGHKS, CDR2 YYEKEE (reference sequence). The ends were cut back, 1 base at V and 0 bases at J, with 4 bases in the middle. The CDR3 totals 13 residues.

The chain uses TRBV6-5 and TRBJ1-6; D is undetermined. V lost 1 base and J lost 8, with 9 bases in between. Germline CDR1 MNHEY, CDR2 SVGAGI. This CDR3 has 14 amino acids. The CDR3 nucleotides are TGTGCCAGCAGTTACTGGAGGCAGGATTCACCCCTCCACTTT. Protein sequence: CASSYWRQDSPLHF.

The CDR3 spells CASSSQGSGNTIYF. The CDR3 DNA sequence: TGTGCCAGCAGTTCCCAAGGCTCTGGAAACACCATATATTTT. The rearrangement uses TRBV6-5 and TRBJ1-3; no firm D call. Trimming removed 4 bases from V and 0 bases from J, with 7 bases in between. The V gene's germline CDR1 is MNHEY and CDR2 SVGAGI. CDR3 size: 14 residues.

The chain couples TRBV18 to TRBJ2-2; unclear D gene. Per the germline V gene, CDR1 is KGHSH and CDR2 is LQKENI. The CDR3 contains 12 residues. V was cut by 3 bases and J by 5 bases, with 4 bases left in between. The CDR3 DNA reads as TGTGCCAGCTCACCGCAGACCGGGGAGCTGTTTTTT. Translation gives CASSPQTGELFF.

This sequence joins TRBV19 and TRBJ2-2; weak D call: TRBD1 (6 bases). The germline V and J ends were trimmed by 8 bases and 5 bases, with 12 bases remaining between them. This CDR3 contains 13 residues. Per germline, CDR1 LNHDA and CDR2 SQIVND (reference sequence). CDR3 region: CASGGAWTGELFF. The CDR3 coding sequence is TGTGCCAGTGGGGGCGCCTGGACCGGGGAGCTGTTTTTT.

The chain links TRBV2 to TRBJ2-5; a possible D gene is TRBD2 (5 bases). The CDR3 runs to 12 residues. With 8 bases removed from V and 4 bases from J, the gap between germline ends came to 11 bases. Germline CDR1 reads SNHLY; CDR2 reads FYNNEI. CDR3 DNA sequence: TGTGCCAGCGGGAGTAGCAGAGAGACCCAGTACTTC. Translation gives CASGSSRETQYF.

The chain joins TRBV30 to TRBJ1-1; possible D gene TRBD1, 6 bases. Trimming pared 4 bases from V and 1 base from J, leaving 13 bases between. The CDR3 is 14 amino acids. Per germline, CDR1 GTSNPN and CDR2 SVGIG (reference sequence). This CDR3 is CAWMRTDGNTEAFF. The DNA for the CDR3 is TGTGCCTGGATGAGGACAGATGGGAACACTGAAGCTTTCTTT. Combining the CDR3 with reference TRBV30 and TRBJ1-1 gives the whole variable domain SQTIHQWPATLVQPVGSPLSLECTVEGTSNPNLYWYRQAAGRGLQLLFYSVGIGQISSEVPQNLSASRPQDRQFILSSKKLLLSDSGFYLCAWMRTDGNTEAFFGQGTRLTVV.

V usage is TRBV10-3 and J usage is TRBJ2-5; D is uncertain. The V end lost 3 bases, the J end lost 5 bases, and 10 bases lay between the germline ends. Germline V CDR1 and CDR2: ENHRY, SYGVKD. The CDR3 has 13 amino acids. CDR3 protein: CAISEREMETQYF. In DNA form, the CDR3 reads TGTGCCATCAGTGAACGAGAGATGGAGACCCAGTACTTC.

The chain combines TRBV25-1 with TRBJ1-2; 9 bases fit TRBD1. Losses at the gene ends were 6 bases for V and 7 bases for J; bases not matched to a gene: 9. CDR1 is MGHDK, CDR2 SYGVNS, per germline. The CDR3 is 14 amino acids. CDR3 in amino acids: CASRLSTGGSGYTF. In nucleotides, the CDR3 is TGTGCCAGCAGGTTGTCGACAGGGGGAAGTGGCTACACCTTC.

The chain joins TRBV6-6 to TRBJ1-2; no reliable D call. CDR3 length: 14 amino acids. Looked up from germline, CDR1 is MNHNY and CDR2 is SVGAGI (reference sequence). The V end lost 2 bases, the J end lost 2 bases, and 9 bases lay between the germline ends. CDR3 residues: CASSYNPPNYGYTF. In DNA form, the CDR3 reads TGTGCCAGCAGTTACAACCCCCCCAACTATGGCTACACCTTC.

The rearrangement uses TRBV6-6 and TRBJ1-2; D gene ambiguous. Trimming removed 6 bases at V and 0 bases at J, with 5 bases between. This CDR3 region has 12 residues. Germline loops: CDR1 MNHNY, CDR2 SVGAGI (reference sequence). Here the CDR3 reads CASSQSNYGYTF. Here the CDR3 DNA reads TGTGCCAGCAGCCAGTCTAACTATGGCTACACCTTC.

This rearrangement joins TRBV30 to TRBJ1-2, with D tentatively TRBD1 (6 bases). Germline V gene lookup returns CDR1 GTSNPN and CDR2 SVGIG (reference sequence). This CDR3 region has 16 residues. V was pared by 2 bases and J by 0 bases, with 16 bases between. CDR3 nucleotide sequence: TGTGCCTGGAGTCGCCCCGGGACATTCTCTAACTATGGCTACACCTTC. Translated, it gives CAWSRPGTFSNYGYTF.

This clone appeared a few times. The rearrangement links TRBV5-1 to TRBJ2-3; possibly TRBD2 for D (7 bases). With 3 bases removed from V and 3 bases from J, the gap between germline ends came to 14 bases. This CDR3 is 15 amino acids long. Germline V gene lookup returns CDR1 SGHRS and CDR2 YFSETQ. The CDR3 coding sequence is TGCGCCAGCAGCTCTTCGGGGGGCGGTACAGATACGCAGTATTTT. The encoded protein is CASSSSGGGTDTQYF. Based on the CDR3 plus reference TRBV5-1 and TRBJ2-3, the full variable domain is KAGVTQTPRYLIKTRGQQVTLSCSPISGHRSVSWYQQTPGQGLQFLFEYFSETQRNKGNFPGRFSGRQFSNSRSEMNVSTLELGDSALYLCASSSSGGGTDTQYFGPGTRLTVL.

This sequence joins TRBV5-1 and TRBJ2-7; unclear D gene. The CDR3 covers 12 residues. Germline V CDR1 and CDR2: SGHRS, YFSETQ. Trimming left V 0 bases short and J 7 bases short, with 8 bases between. The DNA of the CDR3 is TGCGCCAGCAGCTTGGAGGTGGGGGAGCAGTACTTC. Translating it yields CASSLEVGEQYF.

V usage is TRBV12-5 and J usage is TRBJ2-2; tentatively, D is TRBD2 (6 bases). The CDR3 runs to 17 residues. Germline V gene lookup returns CDR1 LGHNT and CDR2 FRNRAP. V lost 2 bases, J lost 3 bases, and 16 bases lay in between. The CDR3 DNA follows: TGTGCTAGTGGTTTGACCCGGGACTTCCTCCACACCGGGGAGCTGTTTTTT. Translating it yields CASGLTRDFLHTGELFF.

V usage is TRBV18 and J usage is TRBJ1-1; TRBD1 agrees at 10 bases. CDR1 and CDR2 (germline): KGHSH, LQKENI. V lost 8 bases to trimming and J lost 5 bases; unmatched junction nucleotides: 14. This CDR3 has 16 residues. In nucleotides, the CDR3 is TGTGCCAGCGCCCAACTTCCGACAGGGGGCGAGACTGAAGCTTTCTTT. Translated, it gives CASAQLPTGGETEAFF.

This chain links TRBV5-8 with TRBJ2-7; perhaps TRBD1 as D (6 bases). CDR3 size: 14 residues. V lost 3 bases to trimming and J lost 1 base, with 11 bases between them. CDR1 is SGHTS and CDR2 is YDEGEE in the germline V gene. This CDR3 is CASSYNRVSYEQYF. In nucleotides, the CDR3 is TGTGCCAGCAGCTATAACAGGGTATCCTACGAGCAGTACTTC.

This rearrangement joins TRBV6-5 to TRBJ2-3; D unresolved. With 6 bases removed from V and 6 bases from J, the gap between germline ends came to 16 bases. The CDR3 has 14 amino acids. CDR1 and CDR2 from the germline V gene are MNHEY and SVGAGI. The CDR3 sequence is CASSPTTRADTQYF. The CDR3 bases are TGTGCCAGCAGCCCCACCACAAGGGCCGATACGCAGTATTTT.

This chain links TRBV7-9 with TRBJ1-5, with no clear D. With 1 base removed from V and 6 bases from J, the gap between germline ends came to 10 bases. Germline-derived CDR1 and CDR2 are SEHNR and FQNEAQ (reference sequence). CDR3 size: 14 residues. The CDR3 nucleotides read TGTGCCAGCAGCTTAGGCTCAAGCGGTCAGCCCCAGCATTTT. Its protein product is CASSLGSSGQPQHF.

The genes are TRBV7-9 and TRBJ2-5, with a weak D call TRBD1 (6 bases). Germline assignment: CDR1 SEHNR and CDR2 FQNEAQ (reference sequence). There are 13 residues in the CDR3. V shed 7 bases and J shed 2 bases, with 11 bases lying between them. DNA of the CDR3: TGTGCCAGCAAGAGACAGGAGCAAGAGACCCAGTACTTC. Amino acid sequence: CASKRQEQETQYF.

This rearrangement joins TRBV5-8 to TRBJ2-3, with TRBD1 identical over 9 bases. V was pared by 5 bases and J by 2 bases, with 9 bases of the junction left unmatched. Germline CDR1 and CDR2: SGHTS and YDEGEE. The CDR3 covers 16 residues. The CDR3 region has the DNA TGTGCCAGCAGATCCGGGACAGGGCACTTCACAGATACGCAGTATTTT. Translating it yields CASRSGTGHFTDTQYF.

The gene calls are TRBV18 and TRBJ1-1; D is ambiguous. V gave up 6 bases and J gave up 5 bases, with 13 bases separating them. Germline CDR1 reads KGHSH; CDR2 reads LQKENI. This CDR3 has 13 amino acids. The DNA of the CDR3 is TGTGCCAGCTCCCCTATTCGGTGGACTGAAGCTTTCTTT. Residues: CASSPIRWTEAFF.

The chain recombines TRBV6-6 with TRBJ1-5, with 9 bases lining up with TRBD1. The length of the CDR3 is 14 residues. Looked up from germline, CDR1 is MNHNY and CDR2 is SVGAGI (reference sequence). V trimming: 6 bases; J trimming: 6 bases; junction bases outside the gene matches: 6. The CDR3 nucleotides read TGTGCCAGCAGCGGACAGGGGCTCGGTCAGCCCCAGCATTTT. It yields the protein CASSGQGLGQPQHF.

The rearrangement uses TRBV18 and TRBJ1-1; D gene ambiguous. The CDR3 is 16 amino acids. Germline V gene sequence: CDR1 KGHSH, CDR2 LQKENI. The V end lost 1 base, the J end lost 0 bases, and 12 bases lay between the germline ends. This CDR3 reads CASSPQGGPLNTEAFF. Here the CDR3 DNA reads TGTGCCAGCTCACCACAGGGCGGCCCTCTGAACACTGAAGCTTTCTTT.

J is TRBJ2-3 and V is TRBV28; possible D gene TRBD1, 5 bases. The CDR3 extends over 12 amino acids. V was clipped by 5 bases and J by 14 bases, with 17 bases between them. Per the germline V gene, CDR1 is MDHEN and CDR2 is SYDVKM. CDR3 sequence (DNA): TGTGCCAGCAGTCCCCCGGGCGGACACTCGTATTTT. It is translated as CASSPPGGHSYF.

The chain links TRBV11-2 to TRBJ2-7, with D possibly being TRBD2 (5 bases). Germline CDR1 reads SGHAT; CDR2 reads FQNNGV. Deletions cut 5 bases from V and 7 bases from J, with 15 bases between. CDR3 length: 13 residues. In DNA form, the CDR3 reads TGTGCCAGCAGCACTAGTGAGCGTGAGGAGCAGTACTTC. This sequence encodes CASSTSEREEQYF.

This clone occurred a few times. The chain uses TRBV18 and TRBJ2-1, with D uncertain. Germline V gives CDR1 KGHSH, CDR2 LQKENI. The CDR3 runs to 12 residues. Trimming removed 0 bases from V and 4 bases from J, with 1 base in between. CDR3 in amino acids: CASSPPYNEQFF. CDR3 bases: TGTGCCAGCTCACCACCGTACAATGAGCAGTTCTTC.

The rearrangement links TRBV5-5 to TRBJ2-1; D is ambiguous. CDR3 length equals 13 residues. Germline lookup yields CDR1 SGHKS and CDR2 YYEKEE (reference sequence). Trimming took off 2 bases at V and 7 bases at J, with 10 bases between the two ends. Here the CDR3 DNA reads TGTGCCAGCAGCTTCGTTGCTATTAATGAGCAGTTCTTC. Residues: CASSFVAINEQFF.

This sequence joins TRBV7-2 and TRBJ2-5; 8 bases match TRBD1. The CDR3 has 14 amino acids. Looked up from germline, CDR1 is SGHTA and CDR2 is FQGNSA. The V segment lost 7 bases and the J segment 5 bases; nucleotides outside the gene matches: 9. The CDR3 loop reads CASNPGGWGETQYF. In DNA form, the CDR3 reads TGTGCCAGCAACCCAGGGGGCTGGGGGGAGACCCAGTACTTC.